Listed below are T cell receptor beta chains from one sample, sequenced in a study of cytomegalovirus exposure and HLA in healthy donors. Profiled with immunoSEQ multiplex PCR; TCRdb holds only in-frame clones, not every one. The table records 55,000 to 75,000 clones, 90% to 96% of them present only once. The sequenced sample was PBMCs. These receptors originate from a woman aged 18-29 years in good health and CMV-seronegative. Each CDR3 is given with its conserved first and last residue. Each record gives: J gene, D gene, V gene, CDR3 DNA, CDR3 protein. A D gene is named only where the DNA matches it firmly.

TRBJ2-3 | - | TRBV27 | TGTGCCAGCAGTTTATTTTCCCACACAGATACGCAGTATTTT | CASSLFSHTDTQYF
TRBJ1-5 | - | TRBV6-5 | TGTGCCAGCAGTGCCCGACGGGGGGCCGGGCAGCCCCAGCATTTT | CASSARRGAGQPQHF
TRBJ1-2 | TRBD1 | TRBV6-1 | TGTGCCAGCAGCCCACAGGACAGGAAGAACTATGGCTACACCTTC | CASSPQDRKNYGYTF
TRBJ2-1 | TRBD2 | TRBV29-1 | TGCAGCGTCGCGGGGGGTAGCGGGGTCTCCTACAATGAGCAGTTCTTC | CSVAGGSGVSYNEQFF
TRBJ2-3 | - | TRBV15 | TGTGCCACCAGCCCTCCCTACGGGAGAGGCACAGATACGCAGTATTTT | CATSPPYGRGTDTQYF
TRBJ2-3 | TRBD1 | TRBV6-6 | TGTGCCAGCAGGCCGGGACAGGGGGTCCCAGATACGCAGTATTTT | CASRPGQGVPDTQYF
TRBJ1-2 | - | TRBV27 | TGTGCCACTGGCCCAGTGGGGCCCCCCCGGACCTATGGCTACACCTTC | CATGPVGPPRTYGYTF
TRBJ1-2 | - | TRBV30 | TGTGCCTGGAGTCACACTAACTATGGCTACACCTTC | CAWSHTNYGYTF
TRBJ1-2 | TRBD1 | TRBV7-2 | TGTGCCAGCAGCCCCGGACAGGGGTTCTTCTATGGCTACACCTTC | CASSPGQGFFYGYTF
TRBJ2-3 | TRBD1 | TRBV29-1 | TGCAGCGTGACCGGGACAGGGGGCCGGAATACGCAGTATTTT | CSVTGTGGRNTQYF
TRBJ2-7 | TRBD1 | TRBV28 | TGTGCCAGCAGCCCCCCCGGGACAGGGGGACGCGAGCAGTACTTC | CASSPPGTGGREQYF